The text below deals with one T cell receptor beta chain. This clonotype turned up a few times. No cognate antigen has been identified for it. Base-call qualities are not available, and no considerably larger clone is one nucleotide away. CDR1 and CDR2 are drawn from the germline V gene (reference sequence): SEHNR, FQNEAQ. V has 5 bases trimmed and J has 10 bases trimmed; junction bases matching no gene number 7. CDR3 length: 13 amino acids, cysteine to phenylalanine. Only the CDR3 DNA stays, 39 bases, in frame from base 1. Ficoll-Paque density gradient centrifugation was the method used to isolate PBMCs. The instrument given in TCRdb is Illumina NovaSeq 6000. Using 5'RACE with constant-segment primers, TCRalpha and TCRbeta cDNA libraries were constructed, with sample barcodes and unique molecular identifiers added in the process. RNA was extracted from every sample with Trizol reagent. Amplification of the libraries took two PCR steps, and the second step added a second sample barcode plus Illumina TruSeq adapters. Sequencing of libraries was performed on an Illumina NovaSeq with 2 x 150 bp paired-end reads. Processing in the source paper ran as follows. Demultiplexing of reads and collapsing into UMI-guided consensus sequences were performed with migec v1.2.7. Using mixcr v2.1.11, UMI consensuses were aligned to TRA and TRB V and J templates and then assembled into clonotypes. Expanded or contracted clonotypes were those called significant by both edgeR and NoisET, with noise models trained on biological replicates. For edgeR calls, the thresholds were a false discovery rate-adjusted p below 0.01 and a log2 fold-change of 1. PCA with hierarchical clustering of max-normalized trajectories of the 1000 most abundant clonotypes was used as exploratory dynamics analysis. Each responding clone was given a CD4 or CD8 phenotype based on the CD4+ and CD8+ repertoires, which had been sequenced separately. TCRdb reanalyzed the raw reads on its own, using fastp at Q25 for trimming and MiXCR for clone calling, and kept in-frame beta chains. Rows with a matching CDR3 protein are joined into one entry that keeps the most common DNA and genes. These V and J calls derive from TCRdb rather than the authors' analysis. Here the sample has around 310,000 distinct CDR3 sequences; 14% occur a single time. The biggest ten clones account for roughly 21% of the sample.

This sample is drawn from a study of T-cell memory formation after mild COVID-19 (dated by TCRdb to the early 2020s). In terms of the full investigation: Most TCR sequence clusters were specific to one of the two donors. The cohort was made up of two young adult volunteers, one female and one male, who were previously healthy. In a couple of donors, T-cell clones that expanded and contracted after mild COVID-19 were tracked by sequencing TCRalpha and TCRbeta repertoires over time.

General conclusions and limits of the study: SARS-CoV-2 specificity of the second-wave clones peaking on day 37 was not confirmed. Balanced CD4/CD8 phenotypes were observed for clones contracting from day 15 to 85, whereas a bias towards CD4+ was observed for a second wave of clones expanding from day 15 to 37. The detection of some responding clones in pre-infection memory suggests that pre-existing cross-reactive memory T cells joined the SARS-CoV-2 response. Only a couple of mild cases were covered in the study, and larger cohorts including severe cases with pre-infection samples were considered necessary. Contracting CD4+ clones turned up mainly in the CM and EM memory subsets, whereas EMRA was where CD8+ clones were enriched.

The V and J genes are TRBV7-9 and TRBJ2-1; 8 central bases correspond to TRBD2. The clonotype comes from a man aged 18-30 years who had mild COVID-19 (a few samples of this study predate the infection). The sample titles of this study are shuffled in the database, so cell type and time point are left out; the donor was told from shared clones. Specimen: PBMCs or a T cell subset sorted from them (not recorded which). The CDR3 region reads CASSRRGGNEQFF. The nucleotides are TGTGCCAGCAGCCGCCGGGGGGGTAACGAGCAGTTCTTC.